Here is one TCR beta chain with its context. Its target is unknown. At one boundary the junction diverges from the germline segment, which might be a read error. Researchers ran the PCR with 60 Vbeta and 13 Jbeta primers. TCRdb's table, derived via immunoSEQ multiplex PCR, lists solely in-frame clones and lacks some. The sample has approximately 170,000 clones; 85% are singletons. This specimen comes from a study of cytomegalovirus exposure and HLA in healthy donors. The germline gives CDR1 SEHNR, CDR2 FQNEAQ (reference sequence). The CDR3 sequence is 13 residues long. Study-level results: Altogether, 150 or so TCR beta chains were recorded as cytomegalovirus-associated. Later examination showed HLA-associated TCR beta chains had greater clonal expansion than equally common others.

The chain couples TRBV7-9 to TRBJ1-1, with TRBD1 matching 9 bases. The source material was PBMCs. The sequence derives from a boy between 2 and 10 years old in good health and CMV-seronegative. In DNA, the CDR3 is TGTTCCAGCAGCTTAGTAGGGACAGGGGAAGCTTTCTTT. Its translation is CSSSLVGTGEAFF.